These T cell receptor beta chains were read from a single sample in a study of human T cells and chemical hapten exposure. Each CDR3 protein is one row after TCRdb ran MiXCR on the RACE reads. The table includes a few hundred thousand distinct CDR3 sequences, approximately 5% detected once. Sequences were derived from whole blood, sampled in connection with sensitization to the hapten diphenylcyclopropenone (DPC). The origin of the receptors is a woman aged 45-65 years with alopecia areata. Some clones in this sample may be carry-over from other donors' samples. Each CDR3 is given with its conserved first and last residue. D genes are given only for firm matches. Clone size, where shown, is once, few, many, or a class for clones that have expanded.

cdr3_nt,cdr3_aa,d_call,v_call,j_call,clone_size
TGTGCCAGCAGTCTTAATCGTCAGGGGTGGGCCACTGAAGCTTTCTTT,CASSLNRQGWATEAFF,NA,TRBV7-8,TRBJ1-1,NA
TGTGCCACCAGCAGGGCTAGAGGGACAGGGGCCACTCTTTACCAAGAGACCCAGTACTTC,CATSRARGTGATLYQETQYF,TRBD1,TRBV15,TRBJ2-5,NA
TGTGCCAGCAGGGCTAGCGGGACTAGCACAGATACGCAGTATTTT,CASRASGTSTDTQYF,TRBD2,TRBV28,TRBJ2-3,many
TGTGCCAGCAGCTCGTCCGTGGGTGCGGGAGTCGGCACAGATACGCAGTATTTT,CASSSSVGAGVGTDTQYF,TRBD2,TRBV11-2,TRBJ2-3,many
TGTGCCAGCAGTTTACCAGCAGATACGCAGTATTTT,CASSLPADTQYF,NA,TRBV28,TRBJ2-3,many
TGCAGCGTCGGGGTTGGACAGGGGTCCTACGAGCAGTACTTC,CSVGVGQGSYEQYF,TRBD1,TRBV29-1,TRBJ2-7,NA
TGTGCCAGCAGCTTAGCTTTAGCGGGAGGGCGCACAGATACGCAGTATTTT,CASSLALAGGRTDTQYF,TRBD2,TRBV7-8,TRBJ2-3,few
TGTGCCAGCAGTTCCCTTTTGCACATCTACGAGCAGTACTTC,CASSSLLHIYEQYF,NA,TRBV28,TRBJ2-7,many
TGTGCCAGCAGTGTAACAGGGCACGGAAACACCATATATTTT,CASSVTGHGNTIYF,NA,TRBV25-1,TRBJ1-3,few
TGTGCCAGCTCACCGGCGGACAGGGTAACCGGGGAGCTGTTTTTT,CASSPADRVTGELFF,TRBD1,TRBV18,TRBJ2-2,NA
TGTGCCAGCAGGAAAGGGGGCTCTGGAAACACCATATATTTT,CASRKGGSGNTIYF,NA,TRBV7-2,TRBJ1-3,many
TGTGCCAGCAGTTATGGTACTAGCGTCTCCTACAATGAGCAGTTCTTC,CASSYGTSVSYNEQFF,TRBD2,TRBV28,TRBJ2-1,NA
TGTGCCAGCAGTGAAGAGCAGGCGAACACTGAAGCTTTCTTT,CASSEEQANTEAFF,NA,TRBV2,TRBJ1-1,few
TGTGCCAGCGGGAGCACAGATACGCAGTATTTT,CASGSTDTQYF,NA,TRBV28,TRBJ2-3,many
TGTGCCAGCAGCCAAGTACAGGGCTATGGCTACACCTTC,CASSQVQGYGYTF,NA,TRBV3-1,TRBJ1-2,many
TGTGCCAGCAGTTATTTAGGCACAGCGGATGAAGCTTTCTTT,CASSYLGTADEAFF,NA,TRBV6-2/TRBV6-3,TRBJ1-1,many
TGTGCCAGCAGTTTCCTGACCCCAAGGACCTACAATGAGCAGTTCTTC,CASSFLTPRTYNEQFF,NA,TRBV6-6,TRBJ2-1,many
TGCAGTGCTTCTAGCCCCAACTCCTACAATGAGCAGTTCTTC,CSASSPNSYNEQFF,NA,TRBV20-1,TRBJ2-1,few
TGTGCCAGCAGTGAGCACAACTCTGGAAACACCATATATTTT,CASSEHNSGNTIYF,NA,TRBV6-1,TRBJ1-3,NA
TGTGCCAGCAGCTTAGTGGGGGGGAGTACCGAGCAGTACTTC,CASSLVGGSTEQYF,TRBD2,TRBV11-2,TRBJ2-7,many
TGTGCCAGCAGTTACCCGAACGATCGTGGCGAACCCAGGGCGTGGGGGATGAACACTGAAGCTTTCTTT,CASSYPNDRGEPRAWGMNTEAFF,NA,TRBV6-2/TRBV6-3,TRBJ1-1,many
TGTGCCAGCAGTGACACTGGGGGGGCCCCCCAAGAGACCCAGTACTTC,CASSDTGGAPQETQYF,NA,TRBV2,TRBJ2-5,NA
TGTGCCATCAGTGAACGCAGGAGCCCCCAAGAGACCCAGTACTTC,CAISERRSPQETQYF,NA,TRBV10-3,TRBJ2-5,many
TGTGCCAGCAGCCCAGGTTCGGGGGGGAGCTATGGCTACACCTTC,CASSPGSGGSYGYTF,NA,TRBV7-2,TRBJ1-2,NA
TGTGCCAGTAGTATAGAGGCAGGGGGAGCCTTATCTAACTACAATGAGCAGTTCTTC,CASSIEAGGALSNYNEQFF,TRBD1,TRBV19,TRBJ2-1,many
TGTGCCACCGAGCGGGGGGCCTACACAGATACGCAGTATTTT,CATERGAYTDTQYF,TRBD2,TRBV6-1,TRBJ2-3,few
TGCGCCAGCAGCCAAGTCATCGGCCGAAGCATGAACACTGAAGCTTTCTTT,CASSQVIGRSMNTEAFF,NA,TRBV4-1,TRBJ1-1,many
TGCAGCGTCCTAGACAGGGCCCGCACAGATACGCAGTATTTT,CSVLDRARTDTQYF,TRBD1,TRBV29-1,TRBJ2-3,NA